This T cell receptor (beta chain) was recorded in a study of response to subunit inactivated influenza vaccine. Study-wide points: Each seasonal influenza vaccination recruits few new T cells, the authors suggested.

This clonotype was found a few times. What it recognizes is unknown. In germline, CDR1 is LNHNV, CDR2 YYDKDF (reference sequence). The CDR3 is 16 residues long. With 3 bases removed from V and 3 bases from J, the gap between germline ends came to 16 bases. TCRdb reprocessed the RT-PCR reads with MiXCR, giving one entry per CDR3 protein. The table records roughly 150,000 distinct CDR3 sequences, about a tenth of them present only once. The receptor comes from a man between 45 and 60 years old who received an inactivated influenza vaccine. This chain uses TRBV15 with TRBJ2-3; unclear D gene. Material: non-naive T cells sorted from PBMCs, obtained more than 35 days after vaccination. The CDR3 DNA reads TGTGCCACCAGCAGGAGCCGAGAGACGATTACAGATACGCAGTATTTT. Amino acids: CATSRSRETITDTQYF.